Detailed here is one TCR beta chain. Its antigen is as yet unknown. This sample is part of a study of cytomegalovirus exposure and HLA in healthy donors. Findings and limits, study-wide: A later analysis showed HLA-associated TCR beta chains outstripping equally common others in clonal expansion. Roughly uniform depth of sequencing across donors was assumed in presence/absence analyses. A later analysis linked a missense DCLRE1C variant to TCR beta V- and J-gene trimming. Researchers catalogued about 150 TCR beta chains as cytomegalovirus-associated.

The PCR employed 60 Vbeta primers together with 13 Jbeta primers. Sequencing was performed with immunoSEQ multiplex PCR; in TCRdb, only in-frame clones are kept and a portion is missing. The sample has around 95,000 clones, 82% seen once. This sequence was found in a young man in good health and CMV-seropositive. The sample taken for sequencing was PBMCs.

CDR3 coding DNA: TGTGCTAGTGGTTTACAGGGTCAGGAGACCCAGTACTTC. Protein sequence: CASGLQGQETQYF. The rearrangement joins TRBV12-5 to TRBJ2-5, with D possibly TRBD1 on 6 matching bases. CDR1 and CDR2 from the germline V gene are LGHNT and FRNRAP. The CDR3 runs 13 residues. Trimming took 3 bases from V and 5 from J, leaving 10 bases between them.